What follows describes a single T cell receptor beta chain. Its antigen is not known. Cells are PBMCs isolated from about 10 ml of fresh blood. The V segment lost 7 bases and the J segment 2 bases; nucleotides outside the gene matches: 13. This CDR3 contains 17 residues. Germline values: CDR1 MNHNS, CDR2 SASEGT. The sample comes from a study of T cells in Graves' hyperthyroidism and ophthalmopathy. Findings and limits, study-wide: Appearing also in blood were most of the thyroid clonotypes expanded above 0.001. Model predictions of ophthalmopathy came a median around 6.5 months before onset.

RNA transcripts served as the template for amplifying TCR beta CDR3 regions. Initially, a first-round RT-PCR of the TCR CDR3 employed the HTBI primer set. TCRdb reprocessed the multiplex PCR reads via MiXCR and lists one record per CDR3 protein. The data contain roughly 200,000 distinct CDR3 sequences, around 16% of them singletons. This sequence originates from a man aged 35 to 55 with Graves' hyperthyroidism. The specimen was blood. The J gene is TRBJ2-7, the V gene TRBV6-1, with 11 bases that match TRBD1. For the CDR3, the DNA is TGTGCCAGCACCCTAACAGGGACAGGGGGGATAACCTACGAGCAGTACTTC. It translates to CASTLTGTGGITYEQYF.